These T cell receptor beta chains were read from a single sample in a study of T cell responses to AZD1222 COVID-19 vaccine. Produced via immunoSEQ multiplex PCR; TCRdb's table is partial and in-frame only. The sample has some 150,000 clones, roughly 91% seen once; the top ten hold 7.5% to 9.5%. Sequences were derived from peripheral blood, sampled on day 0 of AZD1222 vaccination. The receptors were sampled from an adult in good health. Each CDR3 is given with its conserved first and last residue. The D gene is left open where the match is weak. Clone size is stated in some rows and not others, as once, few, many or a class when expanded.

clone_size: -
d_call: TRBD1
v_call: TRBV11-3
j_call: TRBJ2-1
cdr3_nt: TGTGCCAGCAGCTTAGCCCTATGGACAGGCTACAATGAGCAGTTCTTC
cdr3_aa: CASSLALWTGYNEQFF

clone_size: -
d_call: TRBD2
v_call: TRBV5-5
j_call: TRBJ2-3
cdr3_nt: TGTGCCAGCAGCTTGGCCCACCGGGGGGGGGTCATCACAGATACGCAGTATTTT
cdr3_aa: CASSLAHRGGVITDTQYF

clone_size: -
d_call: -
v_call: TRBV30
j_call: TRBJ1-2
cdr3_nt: TGTGCCTGGGGGAGGGATTTCTATGGCTACACCTTC
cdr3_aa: CAWGRDFYGYTF

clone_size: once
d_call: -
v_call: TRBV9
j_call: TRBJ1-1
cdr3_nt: TGTGCCAGCAGCACCGGCGGGACTGAAGCTTTCTTT
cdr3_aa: CASSTGGTEAFF

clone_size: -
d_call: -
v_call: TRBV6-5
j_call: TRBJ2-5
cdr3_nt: TGTGCCAGCAGTTACTCGTTTTTTACGGGAAGAGAGACCCAGTACTTC
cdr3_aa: CASSYSFFTGRETQYF

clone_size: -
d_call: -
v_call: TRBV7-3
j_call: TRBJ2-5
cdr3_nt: TGTGCCAGCAGCTTACGAGCGGAGGAGACCCAGTACTTC
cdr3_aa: CASSLRAEETQYF

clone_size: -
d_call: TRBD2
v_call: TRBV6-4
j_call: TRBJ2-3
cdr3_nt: TGTGCCAGCAGTGACTCAGCGGGGGGGCCCACAGATACGCAGTATTTT
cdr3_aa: CASSDSAGGPTDTQYF

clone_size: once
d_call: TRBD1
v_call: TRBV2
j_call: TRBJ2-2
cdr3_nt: TGTGCCAGCAGGAGAACCGGGACAGCGAACACCGGGGAGCTGTTTTTT
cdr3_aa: CASRRTGTANTGELFF

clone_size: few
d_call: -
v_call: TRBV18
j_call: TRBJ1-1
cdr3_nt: TGTGCCAGCTCACCGTTGCAGGGAGACACTGAAGCTTTCTTT
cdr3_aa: CASSPLQGDTEAFF

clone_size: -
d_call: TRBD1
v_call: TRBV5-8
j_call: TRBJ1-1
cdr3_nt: TGTGCCAGCAGCTTGGCTTGGGGACAGGGGGCGGCTGAAGCTTTCTTT
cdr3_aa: CASSLAWGQGAAEAFF

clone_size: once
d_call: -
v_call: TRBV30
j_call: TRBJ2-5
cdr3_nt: TGTGCCTGGAGTTTGCCCAGGTACCAAGAGACCCAGTACTTC
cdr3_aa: CAWSLPRYQETQYF

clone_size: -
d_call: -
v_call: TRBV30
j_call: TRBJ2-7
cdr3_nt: TGTGCCTGGAAGCAGGAAACCTACGAGCAGTACTTC
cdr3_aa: CAWKQETYEQYF

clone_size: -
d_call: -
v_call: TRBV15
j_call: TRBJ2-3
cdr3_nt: TGTGCCACCAGCAGTGGTCAGGGAACAGATACGCAGTATTTT
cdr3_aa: CATSSGQGTDTQYF

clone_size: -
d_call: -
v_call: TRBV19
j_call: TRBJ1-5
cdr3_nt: TGTGCCAGTGTGGGACCTCCCGGGCGGGTTAATCAGCCCCAGCATTTT
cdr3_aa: CASVGPPGRVNQPQHF

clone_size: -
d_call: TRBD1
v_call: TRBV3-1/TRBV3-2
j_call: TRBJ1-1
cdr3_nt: TGTGCCAGCAGCCAACCCTACCCCCGGACAGGGCGCGCCACTGAAGCTTTCTTT
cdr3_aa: CASSQPYPRTGRATEAFF

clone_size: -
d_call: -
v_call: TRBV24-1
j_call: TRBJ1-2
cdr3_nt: TGTGCCACCGGGTTTTACACCTTC
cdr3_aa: CATGFYTF

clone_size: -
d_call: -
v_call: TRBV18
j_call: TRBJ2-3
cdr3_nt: TGTGCCAGCTCACCACCCTCGTTGCCCACAGATACGCAGTATTTT
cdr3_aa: CASSPPSLPTDTQYF

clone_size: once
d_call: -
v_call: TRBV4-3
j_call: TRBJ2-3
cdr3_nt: TGCGCCAGCAGCCAAGGGGGGGATACTAGCACAGATACGCAGTATTTT
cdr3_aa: CASSQGGDTSTDTQYF

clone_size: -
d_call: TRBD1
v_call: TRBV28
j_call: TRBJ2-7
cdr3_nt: TGTGCCAGCAGTTTCTCTACAGGGGAGCGGGAGCAGTACTTC
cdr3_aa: CASSFSTGEREQYF

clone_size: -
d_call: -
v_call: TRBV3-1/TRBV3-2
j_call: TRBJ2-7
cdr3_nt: TGTGCCAGCAGCCAAGGTGCGGGAAGCTCCTACGAGCAGTACTTC
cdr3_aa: CASSQGAGSSYEQYF

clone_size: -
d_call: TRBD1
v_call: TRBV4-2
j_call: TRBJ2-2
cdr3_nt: TGTGCCAGCAGCCGAACCCTCCGACAGGGGGCTTACGGGGAGCTGTTTTTT
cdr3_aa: CASSRTLRQGAYGELFF

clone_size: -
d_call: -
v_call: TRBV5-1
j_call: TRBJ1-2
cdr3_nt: TGCGCCAGCAGCGCCGGGAGTCTTGGCTACACCTTC
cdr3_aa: CASSAGSLGYTF

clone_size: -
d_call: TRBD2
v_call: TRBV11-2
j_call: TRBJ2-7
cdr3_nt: TGTGCCAGCAGCTTAGACCCGGGGGGCTACGAGCAGTACTTC
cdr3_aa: CASSLDPGGYEQYF

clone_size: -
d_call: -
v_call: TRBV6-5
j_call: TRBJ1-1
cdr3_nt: TGTGCCAGCAGTTACGCAAAAGGCGCTGAAGCTTTCTTT
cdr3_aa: CASSYAKGAEAFF

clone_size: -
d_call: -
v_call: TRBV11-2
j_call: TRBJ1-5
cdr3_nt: TGTGCCAGCAGCTACGGTAATCAGCCCCAGCATTTT
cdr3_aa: CASSYGNQPQHF

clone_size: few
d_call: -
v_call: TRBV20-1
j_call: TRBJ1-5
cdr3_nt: TGCAGTGCTAGTGGGGGGTTGCAGCCCCAGCATTTT
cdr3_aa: CSASGGLQPQHF

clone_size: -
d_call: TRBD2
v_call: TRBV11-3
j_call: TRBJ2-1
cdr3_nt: TGTGCCAGCAGCTTAGAGGGGACTAGGGGATCCTACAATGAGCAGTTCTTC
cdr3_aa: CASSLEGTRGSYNEQFF

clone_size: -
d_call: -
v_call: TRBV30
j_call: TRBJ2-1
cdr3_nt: TGTGCCTGGGGCGGGGACTTCTCCTACAATGAGCAGTTCTTC
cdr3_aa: CAWGGDFSYNEQFF

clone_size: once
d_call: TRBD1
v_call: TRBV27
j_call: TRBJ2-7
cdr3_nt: TGTGCCAGCAGTGATGGGACAGGGGCCTACGAGCAGTACTTC
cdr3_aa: CASSDGTGAYEQYF